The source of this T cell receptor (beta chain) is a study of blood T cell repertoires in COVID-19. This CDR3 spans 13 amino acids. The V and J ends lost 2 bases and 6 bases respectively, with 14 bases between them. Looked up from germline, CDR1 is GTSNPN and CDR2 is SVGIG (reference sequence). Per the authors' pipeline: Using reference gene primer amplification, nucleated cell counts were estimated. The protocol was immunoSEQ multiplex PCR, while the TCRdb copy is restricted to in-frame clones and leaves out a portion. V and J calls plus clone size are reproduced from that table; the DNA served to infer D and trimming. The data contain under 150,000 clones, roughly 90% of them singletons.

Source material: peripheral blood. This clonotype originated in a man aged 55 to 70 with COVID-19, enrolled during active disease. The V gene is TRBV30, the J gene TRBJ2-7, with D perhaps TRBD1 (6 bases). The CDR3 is CAWSSGPGAEQYF. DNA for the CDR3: TGTGCCTGGAGTTCCGGACCAGGGGCCGAGCAGTACTTC. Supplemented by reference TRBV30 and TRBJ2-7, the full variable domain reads SQTIHQWPATLVQPVGSPLSLECTVEGTSNPNLYWYRQAAGRGLQLLFYSVGIGQISSEVPQNLSASRPQDRQFILSSKKLLLSDSGFYLCAWSSGPGAEQYFGPGTRLTVT.